Shown below are 15 T cell receptor beta chains from a single sample sequenced in a study of T cell responses to AZD1222 COVID-19 vaccine. Generated by immunoSEQ multiplex PCR, the TCRdb table keeps only in-frame clones and is missing some. The data show around 100,000 clones, about 90% seen once. The sample consisted of peripheral blood, taken on day 0 of AZD1222 vaccination. These receptors came from an adult in good health.

The chain is built from TRBV7-3 and TRBJ2-2; no clear D. V lost 6 bases and J lost 4, with 9 bases in between. The CDR3 is 13 residues long. The germline V gene encodes CDR1 SGHTA and CDR2 FQGTGA. The CDR3 DNA reads TGTGCCAGCAGTTCCACTTTCACCGGGGAGCTGTTTTTT. It specifies CASSSTFTGELFF.

This chain connects TRBV3-1 (or the pseudogene TRBV3-2) to TRBJ2-7, with D perhaps TRBD2 (6 bases). V was clipped by 4 bases and J by 2 bases, with 15 bases between them. The CDR3 has 15 residues. Germline CDR1 LGHDT, CDR2 YNNKEL (reference sequence). The DNA for the CDR3 is TGTGCCAGCAGCCGTCAGTTAGCGGTAACCTACGAGCAGTACTTC. It encodes CASSRQLAVTYEQYF.

The V gene is TRBV7-2, the J gene TRBJ1-1, with D maybe TRBD1 (5 bases). This CDR3 comprises 14 residues. V was trimmed by 4 bases and J by 5 bases, leaving 14 bases between them. Germline V CDR1 and CDR2: SGHTA, FQGNSA. The CDR3 sequence: CASSSDLGVTEAFF. CDR3 DNA sequence: TGTGCCAGCAGCTCCGATCTGGGGGTGACTGAAGCTTTCTTT.

This sequence joins TRBV2 and TRBJ1-1; TRBD1 might be the D (5 bases). Trimming pared 5 bases from V and 1 base from J, leaving 17 bases between. The CDR3 runs to 16 residues. Germline lookup yields CDR1 SNHLY and CDR2 FYNNEI. CDR3 sequence reads: CASSSRRGSGNTEAFF. The CDR3 region has the DNA TGTGCCAGCAGTTCCCGGCGGGGGTCGGGGAACACTGAAGCTTTCTTT.

The rearrangement joins TRBV11-3 to TRBJ2-1; 9 nucleotides agree with TRBD1. The germline gives CDR1 SGHNT, CDR2 YENEEA. Trimming at V came to 4 bases and at J to 6 bases, leaving 13 bases not matched to a gene. This CDR3 is 17 amino acids long. The CDR3 DNA follows: TGTGCCAGCAGCTCTGGGACAGGGACCGCTACGGGCAATGAGCAGTTCTTC. Its protein is CASSSGTGTATGNEQFF.

This rearrangement joins TRBV5-1 to TRBJ1-1, with D perhaps TRBD1 (6 bases). The CDR3 runs to 12 residues. Germline V gene lookup returns CDR1 SGHRS and CDR2 YFSETQ. Trimming stripped 0 bases from V and 7 bases from J, with 7 bases between. In nucleotides, the CDR3 is TGCGCCAGCAGCTTGGAGGGGGATGAAGCTTTCTTT. Protein sequence: CASSLEGDEAFF.

The chain joins TRBV19 to TRBJ2-2; 12 bases line up with TRBD2. The trim removed 5 bases at V and 7 bases at J, leaving 11 bases unmatched. Germline CDR1 and CDR2: LNHDA and SQIVND (reference sequence). This CDR3 is 17 amino acids long. As DNA, the CDR3 is TGTGCCAGTAGTTGGGCTAGCGGGGGGGCCGGTGTCGGGGAGCTGTTTTTT. It specifies CASSWASGGAGVGELFF.

The CDR3 is CASSQDRLEQYF. CDR3 coding DNA: TGTGCCAGCAGCCAAGATAGGCTCGAGCAGTACTTC. The rearrangement joins TRBV3-1 (or the pseudogene TRBV3-2) to TRBJ2-7; D is uncertain. V shed 0 bases and J shed 6 bases, with 6 bases lying between them. The length of the CDR3 is 12 residues. The germline CDR1 and CDR2 sequences are LGHDT and YNNKEL (reference sequence).

The CDR3 is CASSLGPEGNTEAFF. CDR3 sequence (DNA): TGTGCCAGCAGCTTGGGCCCGGAGGGAAACACTGAAGCTTTCTTT. The chain joins TRBV5-4 to TRBJ1-1; the D is unclear. CDR1 SGHNT and CDR2 YYREEE come from the germline V gene (reference sequence). The V end was cut by 0 bases, the J end by 2 bases, with 11 bases between. This CDR3 has 15 amino acids. The whole variable domain, filled in from reference TRBV5-4 and TRBJ1-1, reads ETGVTQSPTHLIKTRGQQVTLRCSSQSGHNTVSWYQQALGQGPQFIFQYYREEENGRGNFPPRFSGLQFPNYSSELNVNALELDDSALYLCASSLGPEGNTEAFFGQGTRLTVV.

The chain has TRBV19 and TRBJ2-5, with 9 nucleotides matching TRBD2. V shed 5 bases and J 3 bases; nucleotides not matched to a gene: 7. Germline V gene data show CDR1 as LNHDA and CDR2 as SQIVND (reference sequence). This CDR3 region has 15 residues. CDR3 amino acids: CASSYWLAGKETQYF. CDR3 coding DNA: TGTGCCAGTAGTTATTGGCTAGCGGGGAAAGAGACCCAGTACTTC.

The J gene is TRBJ1-1, the V gene TRBV30; D unresolved. The germline V and J ends were trimmed by 2 bases and 6 bases, with 7 bases remaining between them. There are 11 residues in the CDR3. The germline gives CDR1 GTSNPN, CDR2 SVGIG (reference sequence). The CDR3 DNA reads as TGTGCCTGGAGTTCAGGATCTGAAGCTTTCTTT. Amino acid sequence: CAWSSGSEAFF. Together with reference TRBV30 and TRBJ1-1, the CDR3 gives the full variable domain: SQTIHQWPATLVQPVGSPLSLECTVEGTSNPNLYWYRQAAGRGLQLLFYSVGIGQISSEVPQNLSASRPQDRQFILSSKKLLLSDSGFYLCAWSSGSEAFFGQGTRLTVV.

This rearrangement joins TRBV6-1 to TRBJ1-5; D perhaps matches TRBD1 (6 bases). Trimming cost V 3 bases and J 4 bases, with 16 bases left between them. This CDR3 comprises 16 residues. The germline gives CDR1 MNHNS, CDR2 SASEGT. The CDR3 coding sequence is TGTGCCAGCAGTGAGAAGACAGGATTCGCGAATCAGCCCCAGCATTTT. It codes for CASSEKTGFANQPQHF.

The chain couples TRBV7-8 to TRBJ1-3; D may be TRBD1 (5 bases). V lost 5 bases, J lost 7 bases, and 30 bases lay in between. CDR1 SGHVS and CDR2 FQNEAQ come from the germline V gene. The CDR3 sequence is 19 residues long. CDR3 amino acids: CASSPAGGEELWTYNTIYF. The CDR3 nucleotides read TGTGCCAGCAGCCCGGCGGGGGGTGAGGAATTATGGACGTATAACACCATATATTTT.

This chain joins TRBV5-1 and TRBJ1-2; 8 positions match TRBD1. This CDR3 comprises 12 residues. Germline CDR1 reads SGHRS; CDR2 reads YFSETQ. V dropped 4 bases and J dropped 8; count of bases not matched to a gene: 4. The CDR3 spells CASSTDRGGYTF. The CDR3 DNA reads TGCGCCAGCAGCACTGACAGGGGCGGCTACACCTTC. Filled out from reference TRBV5-1 and TRBJ1-2, the complete variable domain reads KAGVTQTPRYLIKTRGQQVTLSCSPISGHRSVSWYQQTPGQGLQFLFEYFSETQRNKGNFPGRFSGRQFSNSRSEMNVSTLELGDSALYLCASSTDRGGYTFGSGTRLTVV.

The chain uses TRBV9 and TRBJ1-1, with 9 nucleotides matching TRBD1. Germline V gene sequence: CDR1 SGDLS, CDR2 YYNGEE. The CDR3 is made up of 16 amino acids. The J segment lost 1 base and the V segment lost 4 bases, leaving 8 bases of the junction unmatched. Here the CDR3 reads CASSPTGGPSNTEAFF. The CDR3 DNA reads TGTGCCAGCAGCCCGACAGGGGGGCCGTCGAACACTGAAGCTTTCTTT.